This T cell receptor (beta chain) was recorded in a study of cytomegalovirus exposure and HLA in healthy donors. Regarding the study as a whole: A list of about 180 TCR beta chains associated with cytomegalovirus was given. CMV antigen specificity of three CMV-associated chains was confirmed in vitro.

As concerns this clone: Antigen unknown.

Profiled with immunoSEQ multiplex PCR; TCRdb holds only in-frame clones, not every one. The sample holds about 43,000 clones, 92% seen once. Trimming pared 6 bases from V and 6 bases from J, leaving 18 bases between. Germline CDR1 SNHLY, CDR2 FYNNEI. The CDR3 runs to 15 residues. The J gene is TRBJ1-5, the V gene TRBV2; D possibly corresponds to TRBD1 (6 bases). This receptor was taken from a young man in good health and CMV-seronegative. Sequencing input: PBMCs. DNA for the CDR3: TGTGCCAGCAGGGCGGGGGGGGCAGCTGGTCAGCCCCAGCATTTT. Its protein is CASRAGGAAGQPQHF.